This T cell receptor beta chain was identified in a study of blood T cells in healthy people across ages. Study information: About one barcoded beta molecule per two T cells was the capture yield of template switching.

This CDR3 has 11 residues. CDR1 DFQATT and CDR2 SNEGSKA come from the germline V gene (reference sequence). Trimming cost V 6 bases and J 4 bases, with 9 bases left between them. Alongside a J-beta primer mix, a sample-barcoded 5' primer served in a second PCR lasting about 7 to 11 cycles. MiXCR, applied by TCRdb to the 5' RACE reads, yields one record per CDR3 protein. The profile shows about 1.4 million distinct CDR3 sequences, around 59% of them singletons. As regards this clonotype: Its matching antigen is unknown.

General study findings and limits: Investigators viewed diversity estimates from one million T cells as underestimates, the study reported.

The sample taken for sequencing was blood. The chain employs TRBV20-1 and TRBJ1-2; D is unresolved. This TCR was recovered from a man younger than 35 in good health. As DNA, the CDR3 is TGCAGTGCGGGTGGCGGCTATGGCTACACCTTC. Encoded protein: CSAGGGYGYTF.